The 28 T cell receptor beta chains given below trace back to one sample, sequenced in a study of shared clonotypes between healthy human individuals. Method: immunoSEQ multiplex PCR; TCRdb's copy keeps in-frame clones and lacks some. The table shows about 120,000 clones, with 55% to 70% occurring only once. Sequenced input: memory CD8+ T cells sorted from blood. Sample subset: CD45RO+ cells pooled with CCR7-negative TemRA cells. The receptor source for this set is a woman aged 25 to 39 in good health.

The chain has TRBV5-1 and TRBJ2-7; 10 bases fit TRBD1. Germline trimming cut 0 bases from V and 1 base from J; bases unmatched to any gene: 4. CDR1 is SGHRS, CDR2 YFSETQ, per germline. The CDR3 is 16 residues long. The CDR3 loop is CASSLDGTGVSYEQYF. CDR3 coding DNA: TGCGCCAGCAGCTTGGATGGGACAGGGGTTTCCTACGAGCAGTACTTC. Drawing the rest from reference TRBV5-1 and TRBJ2-7, the complete variable domain is KAGVTQTPRYLIKTRGQQVTLSCSPISGHRSVSWYQQTPGQGLQFLFEYFSETQRNKGNFPGRFSGRQFSNSRSEMNVSTLELGDSALYLCASSLDGTGVSYEQYFGPGTRLTVT.

The rearrangement links TRBV5-4 to TRBJ1-1; no definite D call. This CDR3 region has 14 residues. Germline V gives CDR1 SGHNT, CDR2 YYREEE (reference sequence). V lost 4 bases to trimming and J lost 2 bases, with 12 bases between them. CDR3 DNA sequence: TGTGCCAGCAGCCGGCTCGCGGTTAACACTGAAGCTTTCTTT. Translated, it gives CASSRLAVNTEAFF.

In its sample, this clone was seen a few times. The J gene is TRBJ2-7, the V gene TRBV5-4; D is unresolved. Germline V gene lookup returns CDR1 SGHNT and CDR2 YYREEE (reference sequence). V gave up 3 bases and J gave up 2 bases, with 15 bases separating them. The CDR3 is 15 residues long. In nucleotides, the CDR3 is TGTGCCAGCAGCTCCAGTAGTGGTCAGACCTACGAGCAGTACTTC. It yields the protein CASSSSSGQTYEQYF.

This chain links TRBV5-1 with TRBJ2-1; possible D gene TRBD1, 5 bases. This CDR3 comprises 12 residues. From germline, CDR1 is SGHRS and CDR2 YFSETQ. V was shortened by 9 bases and J by 5 bases, with 12 bases between the two germline ends. The chain's CDR3 is CATTDSDNEQFF. CDR3 nucleotides: TGCGCCACCACCGACAGCGACAATGAGCAGTTCTTC.

The chain is built from TRBV25-1 and TRBJ2-7, with TRBD2 as a possible D gene (5 bases). Deletions cut 4 bases from V and 1 base from J, with 5 bases between. Germline CDR1 and CDR2: MGHDK and SYGVNS. The CDR3 extends over 12 amino acids. DNA for the CDR3: TGTGCCAGCAGTGCGGGGTCCTACGAGCAGTACTTC. Its translation: CASSAGSYEQYF.

The chain employs TRBV19 and TRBJ2-7, with D possibly being TRBD2 (5 bases). The CDR3 length is 13 residues. Germline CDR1 LNHDA, CDR2 SQIVND (reference sequence). Trimming removed 7 bases from V and 1 base from J, with 11 bases in between. CDR3 DNA sequence: TGTGCCAGTAAGGACGGGATTTCCTACGAGCAGTACTTC. Residues: CASKDGISYEQYF.

This chain connects TRBV27 to TRBJ2-6; no clear D. This CDR3 has 15 amino acids. The V end lost 1 base, the J end lost 3 bases, and 7 bases lay between the germline ends. Germline CDR1 MNHEY, CDR2 SMNVEV (reference sequence). The CDR3 sequence is CASSLWGNGANVLTF. The CDR3, as DNA: TGTGCCAGCAGTTTATGGGGAAATGGGGCCAACGTCCTGACTTTC.

The V gene is TRBV6-5, the J gene TRBJ1-2; no clear D. This CDR3 comprises 11 residues. CDR1 is MNHEY and CDR2 is SVGAGI in the germline V gene. V lost 8 bases, J lost 3 bases, and 7 bases lay in between. CDR3 residues: CASWQDYGYTF. The CDR3 coding sequence is TGTGCCAGCTGGCAAGACTATGGCTACACCTTC.

This clone showed up many times. The J gene is TRBJ2-1, the V gene TRBV4-1, with 10 bases aligning to TRBD2. The trim removed 1 base at V and 5 bases at J, leaving 2 bases unmatched. CDR3 length: 15 residues. CDR1 is MGHRA and CDR2 is YSYEKL in the germline V gene. In DNA form, the CDR3 reads TGCGCCAGCAGCCAAGTAACTAGCGGGGACAATGAGCAGTTCTTC. Translated: CASSQVTSGDNEQFF.

V and J are TRBV10-1 and TRBJ2-7; 9 bases align to TRBD1. CDR3 size: 17 residues. J lost 0 bases, V lost 4 bases, and 10 bases had no gene match. Per germline, CDR1 WNHNN and CDR2 SYGVQD (reference sequence). CDR3 sequence: CASSATGTGKYSYEQYF. CDR3 DNA sequence: TGCGCCAGCAGTGCCACCGGGACAGGGAAGTACTCCTACGAGCAGTACTTC.

The chain recombines TRBV6-1 with TRBJ2-2, with 8 bases aligning to TRBD1. Per the germline V gene, CDR1 is MNHNS and CDR2 is SASEGT. With 0 bases clipped from V and 6 bases from J, the junction kept 3 bases outside the gene matches. The CDR3 is 15 residues long. The CDR3 here is CASSEALGQAGELFF. In nucleotides, the CDR3 is TGTGCCAGCAGTGAAGCTTTGGGACAGGCCGGGGAGCTGTTTTTT.

The chain couples TRBV9 to TRBJ2-3; tentative D call: TRBD2 (5 bases). Germline V lookup: CDR1 SGDLS, CDR2 YYNGEE. The CDR3 spans 14 residues. Trimming cost V 0 bases and J 6 bases, with 11 bases left between them. The CDR3 region is CASSVGPTGDTQYF. The CDR3 DNA is TGTGCCAGCAGCGTAGGGCCCACGGGGGATACGCAGTATTTT.

V and J are TRBV10-3 and TRBJ2-1; a weak D match, TRBD2 (6 bases). CDR1 is ENHRY, CDR2 SYGVKD, per germline. The length of the CDR3 is 17 residues. The germline V and J ends were trimmed by 0 bases and 2 bases, with 14 bases remaining between them. In nucleotides, the CDR3 is TGTGCCATCAGTGAGTCCGGAGGGAGTGTCCCCTACAATGAGCAGTTCTTC. This translates into CAISESGGSVPYNEQFF.

The chain is built from TRBV19 and TRBJ2-1; possible D gene TRBD2, 5 bases. Trimming took off 2 bases at V and 7 bases at J, with 15 bases between the two ends. Germline V gene sequence: CDR1 LNHDA, CDR2 SQIVND (reference sequence). This CDR3 region has 15 residues. This CDR3 is CASSIRSGIRNEQFF. The CDR3 bases are TGTGCCAGTAGTATACGAAGCGGAATTAGGAATGAGCAGTTCTTC.

The chain links TRBV10-3 to TRBJ2-7; a possible D gene is TRBD2 (5 bases). Germline V CDR1 and CDR2: ENHRY, SYGVKD. V was cut by 3 bases and J by 5 bases, with 11 bases left in between. CDR3 length: 13 residues. The CDR3 loop reads CAISDPLRDEQYF. The CDR3 DNA reads TGTGCCATCAGTGATCCTCTGCGGGACGAGCAGTACTTC.

The chain recombines TRBV2 with TRBJ2-4; D not resolved. From germline, CDR1 is SNHLY and CDR2 FYNNEI. V was trimmed by 6 bases and J by 1 base, leaving 13 bases between them. This CDR3 comprises 15 residues. The CDR3 nucleotides read TGTGCCAGCAGCGCTGAACCTACGGCCAAAAACATTCAGTACTTC. This codes for CASSAEPTAKNIQYF. The full variable domain, with the rest looked up from reference TRBV2 and TRBJ2-4, is EPEVTQTPSHQVTQMGQEVILRCVPISNHLYFYWYRQILGQKVEFLVSFYNNEISEKSEIFDDQFSVERPDGSNFTLKIRSTKLEDSAMYFCASSAEPTAKNIQYFGAGTRLSVL.

The chain combines TRBV2 with TRBJ1-6; D gene ambiguous. V was trimmed by 4 bases and J by 2 bases, leaving 6 bases between them. Germline lookup yields CDR1 SNHLY and CDR2 FYNNEI. This CDR3 has 14 residues. The CDR3 DNA reads as TGTGCCAGCAGTGGGAGAGCCTATAATTCACCCCTCCACTTT. It is translated as CASSGRAYNSPLHF.

The chain couples TRBV7-8 to TRBJ2-1, with a tentative D call TRBD2 (5 bases). V lost 7 bases to trimming and J lost 2 bases, with 9 bases between them. CDR1 SGHVS and CDR2 FQNEAQ come from the germline V gene. The CDR3 is made up of 13 amino acids. CDR3 loop: CASTGNTYNEQFF. CDR3 in DNA: TGTGCCAGCACGGGGAATACCTACAATGAGCAGTTCTTC.

V and J are TRBV5-1 and TRBJ1-5; the D gene is possibly TRBD1 (5 bases). Germline assignment: CDR1 SGHRS and CDR2 YFSETQ. Trimming took 4 bases from V and 0 from J, leaving 11 bases between them. The CDR3 spans 15 residues. CDR3: CASSPGAYSNQPQHF. For the CDR3, the DNA is TGCGCCAGCAGCCCCGGGGCCTATAGCAATCAGCCCCAGCATTTT. Combining the CDR3 with reference TRBV5-1 and TRBJ1-5 gives the whole variable domain KAGVTQTPRYLIKTRGQQVTLSCSPISGHRSVSWYQQTPGQGLQFLFEYFSETQRNKGNFPGRFSGRQFSNSRSEMNVSTLELGDSALYLCASSPGAYSNQPQHFGDGTRLSIL.

This chain links TRBV4-2 with TRBJ2-1; 9 positions agree with TRBD1. This CDR3 region has 17 residues. J lost 7 bases, V lost 5 bases, and 15 bases had no gene match. Germline-derived CDR1 and CDR2 are LGHNA and YNFKEQ. The CDR3 sequence: CASSFTPGTGPGNEQFF. The CDR3 nucleotides are TGTGCCAGCAGCTTCACACCCGGGACAGGGCCAGGGAATGAGCAGTTCTTC.

This chain joins TRBV5-1 and TRBJ2-2, with a tentative D call TRBD2 (6 bases). Trimming pared 5 bases from V and 5 bases from J, leaving 13 bases between. From germline, CDR1 is SGHRS and CDR2 YFSETQ. The CDR3 runs 14 residues. As DNA, the CDR3 is TGCGCCAGCAGAGAACTAGCCTCGACCGGGGAGCTGTTTTTT. This translates into CASRELASTGELFF.

V gene TRBV15 combines with J gene TRBJ1-4; 9 bases line up with TRBD1. Germline trimming cut 3 bases from V and 8 bases from J; bases unmatched to any gene: 4. The CDR3 consists of 14 residues. Germline CDR1 and CDR2: LNHNV and YYDKDF (reference sequence). CDR3 coding DNA: TGTGCCACCAGCAGGGACAGGGGTAGCGAAAAACTGTTTTTT. As protein: CATSRDRGSEKLFF.

Note on this clone: This CDR3 is also generated by other DNA sequences in the sample. CDR3 protein: CASSPGLQETQYF. The CDR3 bases are TGTGCCAGCAGCCCAGGACTACAAGAGACCCAGTACTTC. The chain recombines TRBV7-2 with TRBJ2-5, with D perhaps TRBD2 (6 bases). The V and J ends lost 5 bases and 2 bases respectively, with 9 bases between them. This CDR3 has 13 residues. CDR1 and CDR2 (germline): SGHTA, FQGNSA. Filled out from reference TRBV7-2 and TRBJ2-5, the complete variable domain reads GAGVSQSPSNKVTEKGKDVELRCDPISGHTALYWYRQSLGQGLEFLIYFQGNSAPDKSGLPSDRFSAERTGGSVSTLTIQRTQQEDSAVYLCASSPGLQETQYFGPGTRLLVL.

The genes are TRBV4-1 and TRBJ2-2; TRBD1 agrees at 7 bases. This CDR3 is built from 16 residues. Germline CDR1 is MGHRA and CDR2 is YSYEKL. V lost 4 bases and J lost 7; bases outside the gene matches: 12. CDR3: CASSPQQGYPVGELFF. The CDR3 coding sequence is TGCGCCAGCAGCCCACAACAGGGGTATCCCGTCGGGGAGCTGTTTTTT.

This rearrangement joins TRBV6-1 to TRBJ2-1; D is unresolved. The CDR3 consists of 13 residues. Germline CDR1 is MNHNS and CDR2 is SASEGT. Trimming took off 5 bases at V and 5 bases at J, with 10 bases between the two ends. The DNA for the CDR3 is TGTGCCAGCAGTTATTCCAGTAACAATGAGCAGTTCTTC. Its protein product is CASSYSSNNEQFF.

This clone was observed at least ten times. The chain couples TRBV28 to TRBJ1-1; maybe TRBD1 (5 bases). The V gene lost 6 bases and the J gene lost 1 base, with 21 bases spanning the gap. Germline CDR1 reads MDHEN; CDR2 reads SYDVKM. This CDR3 comprises 17 residues. The CDR3 here is CASRTPIRTKSNTEAFF. CDR3 bases: TGTGCCAGCAGAACACCCATACGGACAAAATCGAACACTGAAGCTTTCTTT.

Concerning this clone: This could be a read error, since a much larger clone is one nucleotide away. The chain has TRBV6-4 and TRBJ2-2; no clear D gene. The V end lost 2 bases, the J end lost 4 bases, and 5 bases lay between the germline ends. The CDR3 length is 13 residues. Germline lookup yields CDR1 MRHNA and CDR2 SNTAGT. CDR3 amino acids: CASSDRATGELFF. CDR3 coding DNA: TGTGCCAGCAGTGACAGGGCCACCGGGGAGCTGTTTTTT.

This rearrangement joins TRBV6-4 to TRBJ1-3; D is undetermined. The V and J ends lost 5 bases and 3 bases respectively, with 11 bases between them. Germline assignment: CDR1 MRHNA and CDR2 SNTAGT. This CDR3 has 14 amino acids. The CDR3 DNA follows: TGTGCCAGCAGTTACACAGCGGGTGGAAACACCATATATTTT. Its protein product is CASSYTAGGNTIYF.